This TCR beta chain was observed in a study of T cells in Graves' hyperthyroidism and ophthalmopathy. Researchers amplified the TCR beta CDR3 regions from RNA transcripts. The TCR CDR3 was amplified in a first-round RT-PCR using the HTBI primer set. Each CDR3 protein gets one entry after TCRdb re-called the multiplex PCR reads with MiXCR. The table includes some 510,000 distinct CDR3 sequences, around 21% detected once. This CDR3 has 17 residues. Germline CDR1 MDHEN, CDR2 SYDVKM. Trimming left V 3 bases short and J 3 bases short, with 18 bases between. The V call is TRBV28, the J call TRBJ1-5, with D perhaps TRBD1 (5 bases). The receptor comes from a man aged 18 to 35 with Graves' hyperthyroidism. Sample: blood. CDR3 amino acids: CASSLGVGGTHNQPQHF. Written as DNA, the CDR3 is TGTGCCAGCAGTTTGGGGGTGGGTGGGACCCACAATCAGCCCCAGCATTTT.